This T cell receptor beta chain was obtained from a study of T cells in Graves' hyperthyroidism and ophthalmopathy. Study conclusions and caveats: Ophthalmopathy could be told apart from stable hyperthyroidism with a 13 V-J model.

Amplification of TCR beta CDR3 regions was performed using RNA transcripts as template. A first-round RT-PCR of the TCR CDR3 used the HTBI primer set. Each CDR3 protein gets one entry after TCRdb re-called the multiplex PCR reads with MiXCR. Of 380,000 or so distinct CDR3 sequences in the sample, roughly 12% are singletons; the top ten hold around 20%. The V end lost 4 bases, the J end lost 0 bases, and 10 bases lay between the germline ends. The CDR3 is 15 residues long. Germline assignment: CDR1 MDHEN and CDR2 SYDVKM. Clinical symptoms, serum thyroxine, TRAb, thyroid ultrasound and orbital computed tomography informed diagnoses. This clonotype has at least ten counts. Its antigen is not identified.

The specimen sequenced was blood. This TCR was sampled from a man aged 25 to 40 with Graves' hyperthyroidism that later progressed to Graves' ophthalmopathy. V usage is TRBV28 and J usage is TRBJ2-1, with D unresolved. In DNA form, the CDR3 reads TGTGCCAGCAGTTATGTAGAAAGCTCCTACAATGAGCAGTTCTTC. Its protein is CASSYVESSYNEQFF.